The 20 T cell receptor beta chains in this list originate from one sample, sequenced in a study of cytomegalovirus exposure and HLA in healthy donors. PCR amplification relied on 60 Vbeta primers (plus 13 Jbeta primers). Repertoires were generated with immunoSEQ multiplex PCR, while TCRdb's copy carries only in-frame clones and drops some. The sample consists of 150,000 to 250,000 clones, 79% of them appearing once. The sequenced material came from PBMCs. The receptors were sampled from a woman aged 25 to 45 in good health and CMV-seropositive.

In its sample, this clone was seen a few times. J is TRBJ2-7 and V is TRBV9; 8 bases fit TRBD2. Germline-derived CDR1 and CDR2 are SGDLS and YYNGEE. V shed 2 bases, J shed 2 bases, and the junction held 6 bases outside the gene matches. The CDR3 spans 15 residues. CDR3 residues: CASSVTGGTTYEQYF. As DNA, the CDR3 is TGTGCCAGCAGCGTCACGGGGGGGACGACCTACGAGCAGTACTTC.

V usage is TRBV5-1 and J usage is TRBJ1-2, with 10 bases lining up with TRBD1. The V segment lost 5 bases and the J segment 4 bases; nucleotides outside the gene matches: 8. Per the germline V gene, CDR1 is SGHRS and CDR2 is YFSETQ. The CDR3 length is 15 residues. For the CDR3, the DNA is TGCGCCAGCAGAGAGACAGGGGGCGCTTTCTATGGCTACACCTTC. It encodes CASRETGGAFYGYTF. Based on the CDR3 plus reference TRBV5-1 and TRBJ1-2, the full variable domain is KAGVTQTPRYLIKTRGQQVTLSCSPISGHRSVSWYQQTPGQGLQFLFEYFSETQRNKGNFPGRFSGRQFSNSRSEMNVSTLELGDSALYLCASRETGGAFYGYTFGSGTRLTVV.

The chain links TRBV5-6 to TRBJ1-2, with TRBD1 matching over 7 bases. CDR1 is SGHDT and CDR2 is YYEEEE in the germline V gene. This CDR3 spans 15 amino acids. V was pared by 4 bases and J by 4 bases, with 10 bases of the junction left unmatched. The CDR3 region has the DNA TGTGCCAGCAGCCAGGAGGACAGGTTCTTCTATGGCTACACCTTC. The encoded protein is CASSQEDRFFYGYTF.

The V gene is TRBV4-3, the J gene TRBJ2-1; 9 positions match TRBD2. With 2 bases clipped from V and 6 bases from J, the junction kept 14 bases outside the gene matches. The CDR3 loop spans 18 amino acids. Germline values: CDR1 LGHNA, CDR2 YSLEER. The CDR3 sequence is CASSQSLMAGGPGNEQFF. The CDR3 DNA sequence: TGCGCCAGCAGCCAAAGTTTAATGGCGGGAGGGCCGGGCAATGAGCAGTTCTTC.

V usage is TRBV6-1 and J usage is TRBJ2-3, with D possibly TRBD1 on 5 matching bases. This CDR3 is 15 amino acids long. V was trimmed by 1 base and J by 2 bases, leaving 10 bases between them. Per germline, CDR1 MNHNS and CDR2 SASEGT. Here the CDR3 DNA reads TGTGCCAGCAGTGAAGTTTCAGGGCTCACAGATACGCAGTATTTT. This translates into CASSEVSGLTDTQYF.

The chain has TRBV6-6 and TRBJ2-3; possible D gene TRBD2, 6 bases. Trimming cost V 5 bases and J 7 bases, with 13 bases left between them. This CDR3 has 13 residues. Germline values: CDR1 MNHNY, CDR2 SVGAGI (reference sequence). For the CDR3, the DNA is TGTGCCAGCAGTGGCGGGACGCAGAATACGCAGTATTTT. The encoded protein is CASSGGTQNTQYF.

The chain is built from TRBV11-2 and TRBJ1-1; TRBD1 matches at 9 bases. Trimming cost V 5 bases and J 1 base; bases outside gene matches: 5. Per the germline V gene, CDR1 is SGHAT and CDR2 is FQNNGV. CDR3 length: 15 amino acids. CDR3 region: CASSLMGQGNTEAFF. DNA for the CDR3: TGTGCCAGCAGCCTTATGGGACAGGGGAACACTGAAGCTTTCTTT.

The chain joins TRBV19 to TRBJ2-2; no clear D. In germline, CDR1 is LNHDA, CDR2 SQIVND (reference sequence). The CDR3 is 14 amino acids. V lost 8 bases, J lost 4 bases, and 14 bases lay in between. CDR3 sequence reads: CASSIVAATGELFF. Here the CDR3 DNA reads TGTGCCAGTTCTATAGTGGCCGCCACCGGGGAGCTGTTTTTT.

The chain couples TRBV29-1 to TRBJ1-2, with D hard to call. The CDR3 runs 13 residues. Per the germline V gene, CDR1 is SQVTM and CDR2 is ANQGSEA. Trimming took off 3 bases at V and 0 bases at J, with 8 bases between the two ends. In DNA, the CDR3 is TGCAGCGTTGAGGCCAGAACTAACTATGGCTACACCTTC. It encodes CSVEARTNYGYTF.

The chain uses TRBV4-3 and TRBJ2-7, with TRBD1 matching over 8 bases. This CDR3 is 13 amino acids long. V shed 6 bases, J shed 6 bases, and the junction held 7 bases outside the gene matches. CDR1 LGHNA and CDR2 YSLEER come from the germline V gene. The CDR3: CASSKLQGVEQYF. The CDR3 bases are TGCGCCAGCAGTAAATTACAGGGGGTCGAGCAGTACTTC.

The chain carries TRBV5-1 and TRBJ1-1; 10 bases fit TRBD1. The germline CDR1 and CDR2 sequences are SGHRS and YFSETQ. The junction had 3 bases not matched to a gene; V was cut back by 3 bases and J by 1 base. This CDR3 is built from 15 residues. CDR3 loop: CASSSRTGGNTEAFF. DNA for the CDR3: TGCGCCAGCAGCTCAAGGACAGGGGGGAACACTGAAGCTTTCTTT.

The rearrangement joins TRBV14 to TRBJ2-1; 9 bases line up with TRBD1. Unmatched junction bases numbered 7, after V lost 0 bases and J lost 4 bases. The CDR3 consists of 17 residues. Per the germline V gene, CDR1 is SGHDN and CDR2 is FVKESK. The CDR3 loop reads CASSQDWDREHYNEQFF. The CDR3 nucleotides read TGTGCCAGCAGCCAAGACTGGGACAGGGAGCATTACAATGAGCAGTTCTTC.

The chain employs TRBV23-1 and TRBJ1-4; TRBD1 is a possible D gene (5 bases). TRBV23-1 has ORF status, its function being uncertain. This CDR3 is 11 amino acids long. The CDR3 reads CVGTANEKLFF. The CDR3 bases are TGCGTCGGGACTGCTAATGAAAAACTGTTTTTT.

The CDR3 region is CASSVELGTGGSYEQYF. As DNA, the CDR3 is TGTGCCAGCAGCGTAGAGCTGGGAACGGGAGGTTCCTACGAGCAGTACTTC. V and J are TRBV9 and TRBJ2-7, with 7 bases fitting TRBD2. Germline values: CDR1 SGDLS, CDR2 YYNGEE. The CDR3 is 17 amino acids. The J segment lost 1 base and the V segment lost 0 bases, leaving 10 bases of the junction unmatched.

This chain connects TRBV7-9 to TRBJ2-3, with 8 bases aligning to TRBD2. CDR1 is SEHNR, CDR2 FQNEAQ, per germline (reference sequence). There are 16 residues in the CDR3. Unmatched junction bases numbered 9, after V lost 5 bases and J lost 2 bases. As DNA, the CDR3 is TGTGCCAGCAGCATGGCGGGGGGCCTAACCACAGATACGCAGTATTTT. Translating gives CASSMAGGLTTDTQYF.

The chain recombines TRBV27 with TRBJ1-5; weak D call: TRBD1 (5 bases). Trimming removed 3 bases at V and 3 bases at J, with 15 bases between. Germline-derived CDR1 and CDR2 are MNHEY and SMNVEV (reference sequence). This CDR3 spans 16 amino acids. CDR3 sequence: CASSFSAGLHNQPQHF. Written as DNA, the CDR3 is TGTGCCAGCAGTTTTTCCGCGGGACTGCACAATCAGCCCCAGCATTTT.

The J gene is TRBJ2-1, the V gene TRBV10-3; tentative D call: TRBD1 (6 bases). The CDR3 totals 11 residues. Germline V gene lookup returns CDR1 ENHRY and CDR2 SYGVKD. V was pared by 10 bases and J by 6 bases, with 10 bases between. CDR3 in amino acids: CASLGGNEQFF. For the CDR3, the DNA is TGTGCCAGCCTAGGGGGCAATGAGCAGTTCTTC.

The gene calls are TRBV7-2 and TRBJ1-2; D call uncertain. This CDR3 comprises 15 residues. Trimming pared 1 base from V and 6 bases from J, leaving 15 bases between. Germline CDR1 SGHTA, CDR2 FQGNSA. The CDR3 DNA reads as TGTGCCAGCAGCTTAGGGCCTTCGGGGTCGGATGGCTACACCTTC. This gives the protein CASSLGPSGSDGYTF.

V usage is TRBV4-1 and J usage is TRBJ1-4; D uncertain. CDR3 length equals 15 residues. V lost 0 bases, J lost 5 bases, and 10 bases lay in between. The germline V gene encodes CDR1 MGHRA and CDR2 YSYEKL. The CDR3 loop is CASSQERARNEKLFF. In DNA form, the CDR3 reads TGCGCCAGCAGCCAAGAGAGGGCACGGAATGAAAAACTGTTTTTT.

This clone has only a few counts. V usage is TRBV9 and J usage is TRBJ1-6, with unresolved D. V lost 6 bases, J lost 6 bases, and 7 bases lay in between. Germline assignment: CDR1 SGDLS and CDR2 YYNGEE. This CDR3 region has 12 residues. The CDR3 region is CASKGGNSPLHF. The CDR3 nucleotides read TGTGCCAGCAAAGGAGGTAATTCACCCCTCCACTTT.